This TCR beta chain originates from a study of T cells after yellow fever vaccination. TCRdb passed the 5' RACE reads through MiXCR, listing each CDR3 protein once. The sample lists 320,000 or so distinct CDR3 sequences; approximately 8% were seen once. This clonotype has a handful of counts. Germline values: CDR1 DFQATT, CDR2 SNEGSKA (reference sequence). This CDR3 has 13 amino acids. Trimming removed 4 bases from V and 10 bases from J; junction bases left unmatched: 9. The chain couples TRBV20-1 to TRBJ2-3; 9 bases agree with TRBD2. The sequence was obtained from a man between 18 and 35 years old who received the YFV17D yellow fever vaccine. The specimen was PBMCs, collected roughly 47 days after the first yellow fever vaccination. The CDR3 DNA reads as TGCAGTGCTACCTCCCAGCGGGGGGAGGCGCAGTATTTT. The encoded protein is CSATSQRGEAQYF.